Following are 26 T cell receptor beta chains from one sample sequenced in a study of T cells after yellow fever vaccination. In TCRdb, the 5' RACE reads were re-called with MiXCR into one record per CDR3 protein. The sample includes roughly 400,000 distinct CDR3 sequences, around 20% of them seen just once. Sample: PBMCs, taken before the yellow fever booster vaccination. These receptors were taken from a man aged 18 to 29 who received the YFV17D yellow fever vaccine.

This clonotype was recorded a few times. The V and J genes are TRBV20-1 and TRBJ1-2, with D maybe TRBD1 (5 bases). Deletions cut 1 base from V and 0 bases from J, with 9 bases between. CDR1 and CDR2 (germline): DFQATT, SNEGSKA (reference sequence). The CDR3 spans 14 residues. The CDR3 coding sequence is TGCAGTGCTAGAGCGGGGGGGACTAACTATGGCTACACCTTC. Its translation is CSARAGGTNYGYTF.

CDR3 in DNA: TGTGCCAGCAGTGCGGGCGCGGGATTGGATTCACCCCTCCACTTT. Translation gives CASSAGAGLDSPLHF. The genes are TRBV6-5 and TRBJ1-6, with D uncertain. Germline loops: CDR1 MNHEY, CDR2 SVGAGI. V shed 5 bases and J shed 8 bases, with 16 bases lying between them. The CDR3 has 15 residues.

This clonotype came up a few times. The gene calls are TRBV19 and TRBJ1-5, with D uncertain. V lost 5 bases and J 3 bases, leaving 20 bases between the germline ends. The CDR3 contains 17 residues. CDR1 and CDR2 (germline): LNHDA, SQIVND (reference sequence). The CDR3 protein is CASSYGPLRRLNQPQHF. DNA of the CDR3: TGTGCCAGTAGTTATGGACCACTTAGGCGACTCAATCAGCCCCAGCATTTT.

This clonotype showed up just a few times. The chain joins TRBV5-1 to TRBJ2-3; D is tentatively TRBD1 or TRBD2 (5 bases each). Germline V lookup: CDR1 SGHRS, CDR2 YFSETQ. This CDR3 is built from 13 residues. The germline V and J ends were trimmed by 4 bases and 5 bases, with 11 bases remaining between them. The CDR3 protein is CASSTPRGDTQYF. The DNA of the CDR3 is TGCGCCAGCAGCACTCCGAGGGGAGATACGCAGTATTTT.

The rearrangement uses TRBV2 and TRBJ2-2; weak D call: TRBD1 (5 bases). CDR1 and CDR2 from the germline V gene are SNHLY and FYNNEI. The CDR3 consists of 12 residues. Trimming took 3 bases from V and 6 from J, leaving 5 bases between them. The CDR3 coding sequence is TGTGCCAGCAGTGACAGGGCCGGGGAGCTGTTTTTT. Amino acids: CASSDRAGELFF.

There are a few counts of this clonotype. The gene calls are TRBV20-1 and TRBJ2-2, with 8 positions matching TRBD2. This CDR3 has 19 amino acids. Germline CDR1 and CDR2: DFQATT and SNEGSKA (reference sequence). Trimming took 6 bases from V and 0 from J; bases not matched to a gene: 18. The CDR3 is CSAQPIAGTHQTNTGELFF. CDR3 nucleotides: TGCAGTGCGCAACCAATAGCGGGGACTCACCAAACGAACACCGGGGAGCTGTTTTTT.

This clonotype was counted between two and nine times. The chain carries TRBV5-1 and TRBJ1-1; TRBD1 might be the D (6 bases). This CDR3 spans 15 amino acids. The germline gives CDR1 SGHRS, CDR2 YFSETQ. Deletions cut 0 bases from V and 3 bases from J, with 12 bases between. The CDR3, as DNA: TGCGCCAGCAGCTTGGTTGGGGGCGTGGACACTGAAGCTTTCTTT. It translates to CASSLVGGVDTEAFF.

The chain's CDR3 is CASSLTRGLADEQFF. CDR3 nucleotide sequence: TGTGCCAGCAGCTTAACGAGGGGACTAGCGGATGAGCAGTTCTTC. The rearrangement joins TRBV7-3 to TRBJ2-1; 11 bases are a match to TRBD2. Germline V gives CDR1 SGHTA, CDR2 FQGTGA. J gave up 8 bases and V 0 bases, and 3 bases lay outside the gene matches. The CDR3 totals 15 residues.

The genes are TRBV4-3 and TRBJ2-3, with 15 bases matching TRBD2. In germline, CDR1 is LGHNA, CDR2 YSLEER. This CDR3 region has 19 residues. V gave up 4 bases and J gave up 2 bases; unmatched junction bases: 10. The CDR3 coding sequence is TGCGCCAGCAGCCGGGGCGGGACTAGCGGGGGGTCTATCACAGATACGCAGTATTTT. Protein product: CASSRGGTSGGSITDTQYF.

The CDR3 sequence: CAISESQGGGYTF. The DNA for the CDR3 is TGTGCCATCAGTGAGTCCCAGGGCGGTGGCTACACCTTC. The chain combines TRBV10-3 with TRBJ1-2; TRBD1 is a possible D gene (5 bases). Germline V lookup: CDR1 ENHRY, CDR2 SYGVKD. The CDR3 is 13 residues long. Trimming stripped 0 bases from V and 7 bases from J, with 9 bases between.

This clonotype has only a few counts. The chain is built from TRBV7-2 and TRBJ2-1; 10 positions match TRBD2. Germline trimming cut 5 bases from V and 8 bases from J; bases unmatched to any gene: 9. CDR1 SGHTA and CDR2 FQGNSA come from the germline V gene. This CDR3 is 15 amino acids long. The CDR3 reads CASSISGGILYEQFF. The DNA for the CDR3 is TGTGCCAGCAGCATTAGCGGGGGGATTCTGTATGAGCAGTTCTTC.

The chain joins TRBV4-3 to TRBJ1-4; perhaps TRBD1 as D (6 bases). Between the trimmed V and J ends, which lost 5 bases and 5 bases, there was a span of 15 bases. CDR3 length: 15 residues. Looked up from germline, CDR1 is LGHNA and CDR2 is YSLEER. CDR3 nucleotide sequence: TGCGCCAGCAGCAAGTGGGGGGCGTCCAATGAAAAACTGTTTTTT. As protein: CASSKWGASNEKLFF.

V usage is TRBV20-1 and J usage is TRBJ2-1; D could derive from TRBD1 or TRBD2 (5 bases each). V dropped 3 bases and J dropped 7 bases, with 13 bases sitting between them. Germline V lookup: CDR1 DFQATT, CDR2 SNEGSKA (reference sequence). This CDR3 is built from 13 residues. DNA of the CDR3: TGCAGTGCTAGGGGGATTTGGGGGAATGAGCAGTTCTTC. This encodes CSARGIWGNEQFF.

This clonotype was detected only a few times. This sequence joins TRBV7-3 and TRBJ2-1; maybe TRBD2 (6 bases). The germline CDR1 and CDR2 sequences are SGHTA and FQGTGA. The CDR3 is 15 amino acids. V gave up 3 bases and J gave up 4 bases, with 13 bases separating them. The CDR3 nucleotides are TGTGCCAGCAGCTTCAGTATCGGGGGATACAATGAGCAGTTCTTC. It specifies CASSFSIGGYNEQFF.

The sample holds a few counts of this clonotype. The chain has TRBV4-1 and TRBJ2-3, with 9 bases that match TRBD2. V trimming: 4 bases; J trimming: 6 bases; junction bases outside the gene matches: 8. The germline V gene has CDR1 MGHRA and CDR2 YSYEKL. The CDR3 has 15 amino acids. In DNA form, the CDR3 reads TGCGCCAGCAGCCGGGTAGCGGGGGTGGGCGATACGCAGTATTTT. This encodes CASSRVAGVGDTQYF.

This clonotype was recorded a few times. The chain joins TRBV29-1 to TRBJ2-2, with D uncertain. CDR3 length equals 12 residues. Germline lookup yields CDR1 SQVTM and CDR2 ANQGSEA. V was cut by 7 bases and J by 7 bases, with 13 bases left in between. The CDR3 region has the DNA TGCAGCGCCCGACCCTTGGGCGGGGAGCTGTTTTTT. Translating gives CSARPLGGELFF.

This clonotype has ten or more counts. V and J are TRBV4-3 and TRBJ2-2, with D perhaps being TRBD1 or TRBD2 (6 bases each). Per the germline V gene, CDR1 is LGHNA and CDR2 is YSLEER. The ends were cut back, 4 bases at V and 7 bases at J, with 13 bases in the middle. The CDR3 runs to 14 residues. In DNA, the CDR3 is TGCGCCAGCAGCCCGAGGGGGGATGGCGGGGAGCTGTTTTTT. It is translated as CASSPRGDGGELFF.

This chain uses TRBV6-5 with TRBJ1-6, with 7 positions matching TRBD1. V trimming: 6 bases; J trimming: 3 bases; junction bases outside the gene matches: 11. The germline V gene encodes CDR1 MNHEY and CDR2 SVGAGI. This CDR3 is built from 17 residues. The CDR3 loop is CASRTQTGLFYNSPLHF. The CDR3 coding sequence is TGTGCCAGCAGAACCCAGACAGGGTTATTCTATAATTCACCCCTCCACTTT.

This clonotype was detected only a few times. The chain links TRBV7-8 to TRBJ2-7; either TRBD1 or TRBD2 may fit D (6 bases each). Per germline, CDR1 SGHVS and CDR2 FQNEAQ. CDR3 length: 15 amino acids. Trimming stripped 2 bases from V and 2 bases from J, with 13 bases between. The CDR3 DNA sequence: TGTGCCAGCAGCTTAAGTACGGGGGACACCTACGAGCAGTACTTC. This gives the protein CASSLSTGDTYEQYF. Full variable domain (remainder filled in from reference TRBV7-8 and TRBJ2-7): GAGVSQSPRYKVAKRGQDVALRCDPISGHVSLFWYQQALGQGPEFLTYFQNEAQLDKSGLPSDRFFAERPEGSVSTLKIQRTQQEDSAVYLCASSLSTGDTYEQYFGPGTRLTVT.

This clonotype was counted a few times. The rearrangement links TRBV29-1 to TRBJ1-1, with 7 positions matching TRBD1. V shed 5 bases and J 4 bases; nucleotides not matched to a gene: 7. The CDR3 is 13 amino acids. Germline values: CDR1 SQVTM, CDR2 ANQGSEA. DNA of the CDR3: TGCAGCGTTTTACAGGGGACGAGCACTGAAGCTTTCTTT. It is translated as CSVLQGTSTEAFF.

The V call is TRBV4-3, the J call TRBJ2-1; D is perhaps TRBD2 (7 bases). CDR1 is LGHNA, CDR2 YSLEER, per germline. Trimming removed 0 bases from V and 3 bases from J, with 24 bases in between. CDR3 length: 20 amino acids. The CDR3 region has the DNA TGCGCCAGCAGCCAAGAATCGAGCCTTTCTGGCGGGGGCCGCTACAATGAGCAGTTCTTC. This translates into CASSQESSLSGGGRYNEQFF.

This clonotype appeared a few times. This chain uses TRBV7-2 with TRBJ2-7; 8 nucleotides line up with TRBD1. V lost 5 bases, J lost 5 bases, and 8 bases stayed unmatched. Germline V CDR1 and CDR2: SGHTA, FQGNSA. The CDR3 runs to 14 residues. As DNA, the CDR3 is TGTGCCAGCAGCCAGGACAGGGCCAGGCACGAGCAGTACGTC. Protein product: CASSQDRARHEQYV.

This clonotype came up a few times. This chain joins TRBV27 and TRBJ1-2, with a weak D call TRBD1 (6 bases). The CDR3 has 15 residues. Germline CDR1 and CDR2: MNHEY and SMNVEV (reference sequence). Trimming shortened V by 0 bases and J by 3 bases, and 11 bases separated the two germline ends. The CDR3 region has the DNA TGTGCCAGCAGTTTATCGATGAACAGGGACTATGGCTACACCTTC. Translated, it gives CASSLSMNRDYGYTF.

V is TRBV5-1 and J is TRBJ2-2; weak D call: TRBD2 (5 bases). Trimming removed 4 bases at V and 6 bases at J, with 10 bases between. CDR3 length equals 13 residues. Germline V lookup: CDR1 SGHRS, CDR2 YFSETQ. The CDR3 coding sequence is TGCGCCAGCAGCCTAGCCCCCTCCGGGGAGCTGTTTTTT. It yields the protein CASSLAPSGELFF.

The chain links TRBV6-5 to TRBJ2-5; D remains unclear. Germline loops: CDR1 MNHEY, CDR2 SVGAGI. V was shortened by 6 bases and J by 5 bases, with 13 bases between the two germline ends. There are 13 residues in the CDR3. This chain's CDR3 is CASSLRSRETQYF. CDR3 in DNA: TGTGCCAGCAGCCTCAGGTCCCGGGAGACCCAGTACTTC.

The chain couples TRBV7-2 to TRBJ2-3; D remains unclear. Germline-derived CDR1 and CDR2 are SGHTA and FQGNSA. V was trimmed by 0 bases and J by 10 bases, leaving 14 bases between them. The CDR3 loop spans 14 amino acids. The CDR3: CASSLARLPKSQYF. In DNA, the CDR3 is TGTGCCAGCAGCTTAGCCCGACTCCCTAAATCGCAGTATTTT.